Given below is one T cell receptor beta chain in context. Its cognate antigen is unknown. Separate from the approximately 670-subject first cohort, the roughly 130-subject validation cohort was the one that the donors belonged to. The CDR3 covers 13 residues. Germline assignment: CDR1 WSHSY and CDR2 SAAADI. Trimming shortened V by 6 bases and J by 0 bases, and 8 bases separated the two germline ends. This sample was taken from a study of cytomegalovirus exposure and HLA in healthy donors. Overall study: The 90 to 150 validation repertoires, a later analysis reported, used the same platform as the approximately 700 first-cohort repertoires. General study points: It was confirmed in vitro that a few of the CMV-associated chains were specific for CMV antigens. For most TCR sequences rarity was the rule, although some public TCRs occurred in many donors.

Produced via immunoSEQ multiplex PCR; TCRdb's table is partial and in-frame only. The sample shows 250,000 or so clones, roughly 90% of them seen only once. Sequencing was performed on PBMCs. This sequence originates from a woman aged 18-30 years in good health and CMV-seronegative. The V call is TRBV10-2, the J call TRBJ1-1, with D perhaps TRBD1 (6 bases). In nucleotides, the CDR3 is TGCGCCAGCAGAGGACAGATGAACACTGAAGCTTTCTTT. Residues: CASRGQMNTEAFF.